This T cell receptor beta chain originates from a study of T cell clonotyping in hematopoietic cell transplantation. Findings and limits, study-wide: Few recipient clonotypes overlapped donors; over 95% were de novo at given depth.

The CDR3 runs to 13 residues. V lost 3 bases and J 6 bases, leaving 9 bases between the germline ends. Germline loops: CDR1 MNHEY, CDR2 SMNVEV (reference sequence). On this clone: The antigen remains unidentified.

TCRdb's table, derived via immunoSEQ multiplex PCR, lists solely in-frame clones and lacks some. The table has 6,000 or so clones, just over 90% seen once. The clonotype originates from a female patient between 50 and 60 years old who had an allogeneic stem cell transplant from a related donor, so the T cells may come from the graft donor. Some clones in this sample may be carry-over from other donors' samples. V and J are TRBV27 and TRBJ1-5; D call uncertain. The sample consisted of peripheral blood mononuclear cells, taken 100 days after allogeneic stem cell transplant. CDR3 sequence: CASSFQVGQPQHF. In nucleotides, the CDR3 is TGTGCCAGCAGTTTCCAGGTCGGTCAGCCCCAGCATTTT.